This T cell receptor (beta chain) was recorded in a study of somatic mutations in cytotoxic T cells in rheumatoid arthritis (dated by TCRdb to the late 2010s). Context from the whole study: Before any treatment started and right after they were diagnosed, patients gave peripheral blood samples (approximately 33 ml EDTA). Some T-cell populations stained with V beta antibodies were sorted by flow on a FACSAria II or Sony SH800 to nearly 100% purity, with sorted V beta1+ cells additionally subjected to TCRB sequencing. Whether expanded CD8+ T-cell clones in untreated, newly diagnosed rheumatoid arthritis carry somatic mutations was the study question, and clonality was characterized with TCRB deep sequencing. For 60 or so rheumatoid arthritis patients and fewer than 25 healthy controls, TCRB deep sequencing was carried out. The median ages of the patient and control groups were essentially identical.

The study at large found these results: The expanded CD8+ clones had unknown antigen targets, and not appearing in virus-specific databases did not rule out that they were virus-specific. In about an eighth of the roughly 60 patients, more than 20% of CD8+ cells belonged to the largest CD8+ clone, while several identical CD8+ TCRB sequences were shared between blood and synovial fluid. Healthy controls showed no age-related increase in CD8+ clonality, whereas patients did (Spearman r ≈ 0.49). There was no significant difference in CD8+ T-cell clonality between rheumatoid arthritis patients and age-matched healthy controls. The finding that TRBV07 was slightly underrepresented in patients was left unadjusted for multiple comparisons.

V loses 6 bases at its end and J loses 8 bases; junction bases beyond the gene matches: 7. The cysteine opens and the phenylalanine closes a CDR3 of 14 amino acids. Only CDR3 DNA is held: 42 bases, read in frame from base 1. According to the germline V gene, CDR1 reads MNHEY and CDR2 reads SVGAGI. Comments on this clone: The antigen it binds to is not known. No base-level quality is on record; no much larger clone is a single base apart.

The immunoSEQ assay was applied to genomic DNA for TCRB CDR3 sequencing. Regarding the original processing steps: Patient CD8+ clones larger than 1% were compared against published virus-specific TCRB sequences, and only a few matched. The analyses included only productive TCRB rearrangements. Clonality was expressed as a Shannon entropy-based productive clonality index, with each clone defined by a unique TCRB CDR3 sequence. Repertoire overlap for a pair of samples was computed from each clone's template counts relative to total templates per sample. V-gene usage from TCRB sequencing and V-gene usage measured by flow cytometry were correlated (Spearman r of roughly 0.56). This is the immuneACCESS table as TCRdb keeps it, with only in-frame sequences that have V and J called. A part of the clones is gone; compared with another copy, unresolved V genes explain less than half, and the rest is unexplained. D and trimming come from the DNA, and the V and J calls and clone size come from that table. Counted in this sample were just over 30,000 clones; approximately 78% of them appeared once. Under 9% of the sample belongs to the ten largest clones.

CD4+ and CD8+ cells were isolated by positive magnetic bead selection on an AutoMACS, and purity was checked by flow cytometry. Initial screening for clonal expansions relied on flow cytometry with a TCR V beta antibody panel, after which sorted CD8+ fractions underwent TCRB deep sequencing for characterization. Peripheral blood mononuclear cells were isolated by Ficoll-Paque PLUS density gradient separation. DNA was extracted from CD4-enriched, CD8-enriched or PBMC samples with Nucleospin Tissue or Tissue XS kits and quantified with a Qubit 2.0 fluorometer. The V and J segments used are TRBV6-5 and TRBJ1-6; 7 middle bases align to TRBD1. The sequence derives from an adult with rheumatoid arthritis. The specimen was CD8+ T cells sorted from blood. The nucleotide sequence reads TGTGCCAGCAGACCCGACAGGGATCATTCACCCCTCCACTTT. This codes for CASRPDRDHSPLHF.